This T cell receptor (beta chain) was documented in a study of brain T cells in children with intractable seizures. About this clone itself: Its cognate antigen is unknown.

Some clones are missing from TCRdb's copy, which holds only in-frame ones; the method was immunoSEQ multiplex PCR. This sample has 300,000 to 400,000 clones; more than 85% occur once, and the top ten carry 5.7%. Time point described: blood from clinic visit 5 months post-surgery; TSC patient then seizure free. CDR1 SQVTM and CDR2 ANQGSEA come from the germline V gene. The CDR3 is made up of 15 amino acids. V lost 4 bases, J lost 4 bases, and 16 bases lay in between. Study observations and caveats: Viral specificity was inferred only from CDR3 similarity; HCMV serostatus was unknown.

The chain joins TRBV29-1 to TRBJ2-2; D possibly matches TRBD1 or TRBD2 (5 bases each). The sequence was obtained from a boy under three years old with tuberous sclerosis and intractable seizures. The sequencing used peripheral blood, collected 5 to 6 months after surgery. Written as DNA, the CDR3 is TGCAGCGTTGTGGGGCAGGCCGAGGGCACCGGGGAGCTGTTTTTT. Its translation: CSVVGQAEGTGELFF.